The 19 T cell receptor beta chains presented below share a single source sample, sequenced in a study of T cells in localized non-small cell lung cancer (dated by TCRdb to about 2020). Library creation used the immunoSEQ multiplex PCR assay. TCRdb's version of the immuneACCESS table is confined to in-frame rearrangements and falls short of the full clone set. An unresolved V gene accounts for under half of the shortfall where checked; the remainder is of unknown origin. The sample data list some 72,000 clones, and roughly 86% of these were observed just once. The ten biggest clones cover approximately 2.5% of the sample. The starting material was peripheral blood, obtained before any cancer treatment. All receptors derive from a man between 40 and 70 years old with stage I lung adenocarcinoma.

The chain joins TRBV7-3 to TRBJ2-3; D call uncertain. V was trimmed by 3 bases and J by 8 bases, leaving 12 bases between them. This CDR3 region has 13 residues. Germline-derived CDR1 and CDR2 are SGHTA and FQGTGA. The CDR3: CASSLGMGSTQYF. The DNA of the CDR3 is TGTGCCAGCAGCTTGGGAATGGGTTCTACGCAGTATTTT.

This chain links TRBV7-9 with TRBJ2-1; 11 nucleotides line up with TRBD2. The V segment lost 5 bases and the J segment 5 bases; nucleotides outside the gene matches: 5. CDR3 size: 15 residues. Germline V gene data show CDR1 as SEHNR and CDR2 as FQNEAQ (reference sequence). The CDR3 loop is CASSRTSGGDNEQFF. The CDR3 DNA reads TGTGCCAGCAGCCGAACTAGCGGGGGAGACAATGAGCAGTTCTTC.

The chain is built from TRBV19 and TRBJ1-2; perhaps TRBD1 as D (6 bases). The CDR3 contains 14 residues. Germline V gene lookup returns CDR1 LNHDA and CDR2 SQIVND (reference sequence). Between the trimmed V and J ends, which lost 4 bases and 4 bases, there was a span of 13 bases. For the CDR3, the DNA is TGTGCCAGTAGTACGAAACAGGGTTCCTATGGCTACACCTTC. Translating it yields CASSTKQGSYGYTF.

This CDR3 reads CASSEGRGNYGYTF. The CDR3 DNA is TGTGCCAGCAGTGAAGGCAGGGGGAACTATGGCTACACCTTC. V usage is TRBV2 and J usage is TRBJ1-2, with TRBD1 matching over 7 bases. CDR1 SNHLY and CDR2 FYNNEI come from the germline V gene. V lost 1 base and J lost 2; bases outside the gene matches: 1. The CDR3 extends over 14 amino acids.

This clone was seen just once. The chain employs TRBV19 and TRBJ2-3; D gene unclear. Trimming removed 7 bases at V and 0 bases at J, with 11 bases between. The CDR3 runs to 14 residues. Germline CDR1 LNHDA, CDR2 SQIVND (reference sequence). The CDR3 DNA follows: TGTGCCAGTAATTCTGGCTCTAGCACAGATACGCAGTATTTT. Translated, it gives CASNSGSSTDTQYF.

The chain carries TRBV27 and TRBJ2-3; no clear D gene. Trimming took 8 bases from V and 4 from J, leaving 1 base between them. The CDR3 runs to 9 residues. Germline CDR1 reads MNHEY; CDR2 reads SMNVEV (reference sequence). The CDR3 sequence is CASPDTQYF. The CDR3 region has the DNA TGTGCCAGCCCAGATACGCAGTATTTT.

The V call is TRBV11-2, the J call TRBJ2-1; tentative D call: TRBD1 (7 bases). CDR1 and CDR2 (germline): SGHAT, FQNNGV. The CDR3 totals 16 residues. Trimming took 6 bases from V and 0 from J, leaving 15 bases between them. This CDR3 reads CASSQGGRVSYNEQFF. CDR3 sequence (DNA): TGTGCCAGCAGTCAGGGGGGTAGGGTCTCCTACAATGAGCAGTTCTTC.

The chain recombines TRBV5-1 with TRBJ1-5, with D possibly being TRBD1 (5 bases). V gave up 4 bases and J gave up 0 bases, with 11 bases separating them. CDR1 SGHRS and CDR2 YFSETQ come from the germline V gene. The CDR3 loop spans 15 amino acids. The CDR3 loop reads CASSLGTYSNQPQHF. The CDR3, as DNA: TGCGCCAGCAGCCTGGGGACTTATAGCAATCAGCCCCAGCATTTT.

The V call is TRBV19, the J call TRBJ1-4; D gene unclear. With 4 bases removed from V and 8 bases from J, the gap between germline ends came to 8 bases. CDR1 is LNHDA and CDR2 is SQIVND in the germline V gene (reference sequence). The CDR3 runs 12 residues. The CDR3 spells CASSNWEEKLFF. The DNA of the CDR3 is TGTGCCAGTAGTAATTGGGAGGAAAAACTGTTTTTT.

The chain recombines TRBV5-5 with TRBJ1-1; D gene unclear. The CDR3 contains 15 residues. The germline V gene has CDR1 SGHKS and CDR2 YYEKEE (reference sequence). Trimming left V 2 bases short and J 0 bases short, with 11 bases between. The CDR3 coding sequence is TGTGCCAGCAGCTTTGGCAGGTCTATGAACACTGAAGCTTTCTTT. Translating gives CASSFGRSMNTEAFF.

The rearrangement joins TRBV11-2 to TRBJ2-7, with 7 bases aligning to TRBD1. Germline CDR1 is SGHAT and CDR2 is FQNNGV. V shed 0 bases and J 2 bases; nucleotides not matched to a gene: 4. The CDR3 is 15 residues long. For the CDR3, the DNA is TGTGCCAGCAGCTTAGACCGAGGACAGGCCTACGAGCAGTACTTC. Its protein is CASSLDRGQAYEQYF.

Regarding this clone: At one of its ends the junction is not consistent with the germline gene, which may arise from a read error. This chain connects TRBV5-1 to TRBJ2-7; a weak D match, TRBD2 (5 bases). Germline V gene lookup returns CDR1 SGHRS and CDR2 YFSETQ. The CDR3 runs to 14 residues. The CDR3 DNA follows: TGCGCCAGCAGCTTGGGGCTAGCCCCCTACGGGCAGTACTTC. Amino acid sequence: CASSLGLAPYGQYF.

This chain connects TRBV5-5 to TRBJ1-2; tentatively, D is TRBD1 (5 bases). V was cut by 2 bases and J by 4 bases, with 9 bases left in between. Germline loops: CDR1 SGHKS, CDR2 YYEKEE (reference sequence). The CDR3 is made up of 13 amino acids. This CDR3 is CASSFSGTYGYTF. The CDR3 DNA reads TGTGCCAGCAGCTTCTCAGGGACCTATGGCTACACCTTC.

This clone was seen a few times. The chain is built from TRBV30 and TRBJ1-5, with D maybe TRBD1 (5 bases). The CDR3 covers 13 residues. Between the trimmed V and J ends, which lost 3 bases and 0 bases, there was a span of 6 bases. Germline-derived CDR1 and CDR2 are GTSNPN and SVGIG (reference sequence). The CDR3 protein is CAWSRASNQPQHF. The CDR3 nucleotides read TGTGCCTGGAGCAGGGCTAGCAATCAGCCCCAGCATTTT.

This clone has more than one count but fewer than ten. The chain carries TRBV15 and TRBJ2-6, with 7 nucleotides matching TRBD1. The ends lost 2 bases at V and 2 bases at J; junction bases unmatched: 9. This CDR3 region has 18 residues. Germline values: CDR1 LNHNV, CDR2 YYDKDF (reference sequence). The CDR3 loop is CATSRKSPGGAGANVLTF. The CDR3 bases are TGTGCCACCAGCAGAAAGAGTCCAGGGGGAGCTGGGGCCAACGTCCTGACTTTC.

This clone showed up just a few times. The chain is built from TRBV7-2 and TRBJ2-1, with unresolved D. The germline V gene encodes CDR1 SGHTA and CDR2 FQGNSA. With 2 bases removed from V and 0 bases from J, the gap between germline ends came to 5 bases. CDR3 length: 14 residues. The chain's CDR3 is CASSLTDSYNEQFF. The CDR3 DNA reads TGTGCCAGCAGCTTAACGGACTCCTACAATGAGCAGTTCTTC.

CDR3 region: CASRLRDTSYEQYF. The DNA for the CDR3 is TGTGCCAGCAGACTCCGGGACACCTCCTACGAGCAGTACTTC. The chain uses TRBV28 and TRBJ2-7, with D maybe TRBD1 (6 bases). V lost 6 bases to trimming and J lost 0 bases, with 12 bases between them. CDR1 and CDR2 from the germline V gene are MDHEN and SYDVKM. This CDR3 comprises 14 residues. Full variable domain (remainder filled in from reference TRBV28 and TRBJ2-7): DVKVTQSSRYLVKRTGEKVFLECVQDMDHENMFWYRQDPGLGLRLIYFSYDVKMKEKGDIPEGYSVSREKKERFSLILESASTNQTSMYLCASRLRDTSYEQYFGPGTRLTVT.

V is TRBV19 and J is TRBJ1-1; the D is unclear. The CDR3 has 12 amino acids. CDR1 LNHDA and CDR2 SQIVND come from the germline V gene (reference sequence). Trimming removed 5 bases at V and 10 bases at J, with 14 bases between. Here the CDR3 reads CASSLGPQRAFF. CDR3 sequence (DNA): TGTGCCAGTAGTCTAGGTCCTCAGAGAGCTTTCTTT.

The chain has TRBV19 and TRBJ1-2; D unresolved. Germline CDR1 reads LNHDA; CDR2 reads SQIVND (reference sequence). The CDR3 runs 15 residues. Trimming stripped 0 bases from V and 7 bases from J, with 15 bases between. CDR3 sequence: CASSIDERRSPGYTF. The CDR3 nucleotides are TGTGCCAGTAGTATAGATGAGCGTAGGTCTCCTGGCTACACCTTC. Full variable domain (missing parts from reference TRBV19 and TRBJ1-2): DGGITQSPKYLFRKEGQNVTLSCEQNLNHDAMYWYRQDPGQGLRLIYYSQIVNDFQKGDIAEGYSVSREKKESFPLTVTSAQKNPTAFYLCASSIDERRSPGYTFGSGTRLTVV.